This T cell receptor (beta chain) appears in the sequencing data of a study of identical twins. All donors were healthy Caucasians. The study's findings and limits: Partly confounded zero-insertion analyses could result from invariant MAIT and iNKT cells.

This CDR3 contains 15 residues. V lost 3 bases and J lost 4; bases outside the gene matches: 5. This clonotype appeared many times. Its antigen is as yet unknown. TCRdb reprocessed the 5' RACE reads with MiXCR, giving one entry per CDR3 protein. The sample includes roughly 250,000 distinct CDR3 sequences, more than 13% of them seen just once. The sequence came from a woman under 30 in good health. This chain links TRBV12-3 or TRBV12-4 with TRBJ2-3; TRBD1 aligns across 9 bases. Sample: memory (CD45RO+) T cells sorted from blood. The CDR3 here is CASSFGTGGADTQYF. The CDR3, as DNA: TGTGCCAGCAGTTTTGGAACAGGGGGCGCAGATACGCAGTATTTT.